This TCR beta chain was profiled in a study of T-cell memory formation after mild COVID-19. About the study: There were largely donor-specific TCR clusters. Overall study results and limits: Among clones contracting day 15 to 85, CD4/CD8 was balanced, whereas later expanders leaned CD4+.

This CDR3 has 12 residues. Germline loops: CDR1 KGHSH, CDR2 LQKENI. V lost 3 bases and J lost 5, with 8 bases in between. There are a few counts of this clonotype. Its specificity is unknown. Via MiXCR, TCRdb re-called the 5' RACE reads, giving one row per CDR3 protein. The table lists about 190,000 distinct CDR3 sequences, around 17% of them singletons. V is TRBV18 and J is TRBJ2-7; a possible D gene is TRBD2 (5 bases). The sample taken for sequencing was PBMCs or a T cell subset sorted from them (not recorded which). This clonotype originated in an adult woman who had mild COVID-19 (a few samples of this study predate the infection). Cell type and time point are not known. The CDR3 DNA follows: TGTGCCAGCTCACCCTCCGGGAACGAGCAGTACTTC. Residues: CASSPSGNEQYF.